A single sample is the source of the 10 T cell receptor beta chains below, sequenced in a study of CD4 T cells in relation to SARS-CoV-2 and coronaviruses. Profiling relied on immunoSEQ multiplex PCR, and the TCRdb table lists in-frame clones only, not all of them. Of 20,000 or so clones listed, 81% are singletons. Their recognized antigens are unknown. CD4+ T cells from unexposed donors were obtained before the COVID-19 pandemic (2011-2018). CD4+ T cells were isolated from the cells after more than nine days of culture. The specimen sequenced was CD4+ T cells from PBMCs, cultured in vitro. These receptors all stem from a human donor in good health.

This clone was observed a handful of times. The rearrangement uses TRBV6-5 and TRBJ2-7; TRBD2 matches at 13 bases. V dropped 4 bases and J dropped 3; count of bases not matched to a gene: 3. CDR3 size: 15 residues. CDR1 and CDR2 from the germline V gene are MNHEY and SVGAGI. This CDR3 reads CASSSGTSGDYEQYF. The CDR3 DNA follows: TGTGCCAGCAGTTCCGGGACTAGCGGGGACTACGAGCAGTACTTC.

This sequence joins TRBV6-1 and TRBJ2-7, with D hard to call. CDR3 length equals 13 residues. Deletions cut 3 bases from V and 5 bases from J, with 11 bases between. CDR1 is MNHNS, CDR2 SASEGT, per germline. The CDR3 DNA reads TGTGCCAGCAGTGAGGTAGGCCGAGACGAGCAGTACTTC. This sequence encodes CASSEVGRDEQYF.

The V gene is TRBV9, the J gene TRBJ1-1; D unclear. Germline loops: CDR1 SGDLS, CDR2 YYNGEE. With 4 bases removed from V and 3 bases from J, the gap between germline ends came to 10 bases. The CDR3 sequence is 13 residues long. CDR3 sequence: CASSPQRDTEAFF. CDR3 DNA sequence: TGTGCCAGCAGCCCTCAGAGGGACACTGAAGCTTTCTTT.

The CDR3 spells CASRNGPGGAFF. In DNA, the CDR3 is TGTGCCAGCAGGAACGGGCCTGGGGGAGCTTTCTTT. This chain joins TRBV12-3 or TRBV12-4 and TRBJ1-1; TRBD1 might be the D (5 bases). The ends were cut back, 6 bases at V and 10 bases at J, with 15 bases in the middle. The CDR3 totals 12 residues.

The V gene is TRBV7-8, the J gene TRBJ2-7; D remains unclear. Germline CDR1 and CDR2: SGHVS and FQNEAQ. The CDR3 spans 15 residues. With 2 bases removed from V and 0 bases from J, the gap between germline ends came to 11 bases. The CDR3 bases are TGTGCCAGCAGCTTATCATCTGGGTCCTCCTACGAGCAGTACTTC. Translated: CASSLSSGSSYEQYF.

This clone was picked up one time. The chain links TRBV10-3 to TRBJ1-2; 7 bases are shared with TRBD1. CDR3 length: 14 residues. The trim removed 7 bases at V and 1 base at J, leaving 6 bases unmatched. Germline loops: CDR1 ENHRY, CDR2 SYGVKD. The CDR3 loop reads CAITRDSINYGYTF. Written as DNA, the CDR3 is TGTGCCATCACCCGGGACAGCATTAACTATGGCTACACCTTC.

This sequence joins TRBV7-2 and TRBJ2-5; no clear D. This CDR3 contains 13 residues. CDR1 SGHTA and CDR2 FQGNSA come from the germline V gene. V was trimmed by 4 bases and J by 7 bases, leaving 13 bases between them. In nucleotides, the CDR3 is TGTGCCAGCAGCTCCCGGCGTGCCGGGACCCAGTACTTC. Amino acid sequence: CASSSRRAGTQYF. Based on the CDR3 plus reference TRBV7-2 and TRBJ2-5, the full variable domain is GAGVSQSPSNKVTEKGKDVELRCDPISGHTALYWYRQSLGQGLEFLIYFQGNSAPDKSGLPSDRFSAERTGGSVSTLTIQRTQQEDSAVYLCASSSRRAGTQYFGPGTRLLVL.

This clone was counted only a few times. The rearrangement uses TRBV5-1 and TRBJ1-6, with 12 bases fitting TRBD1. V was pared by 4 bases and J by 5 bases, with 7 bases of the junction left unmatched. This CDR3 contains 17 residues. Germline V CDR1 and CDR2: SGHRS, YFSETQ. CDR3 coding DNA: TGCGCCAGCAGCGCTCCGGGACAGGGGGCGGATAATTCACCCCTCCACTTT. Amino acid sequence: CASSAPGQGADNSPLHF.

This clone has a single count. The genes are TRBV10-2 and TRBJ2-3; the match to TRBD2 covers 9 bases. Germline-derived CDR1 and CDR2 are WSHSY and SAAADI. The CDR3 extends over 14 amino acids. With 9 bases clipped from V and 1 base from J, the junction kept 5 bases outside the gene matches. The CDR3 loop is CARGSGGGTDTQYF. The CDR3 bases are TGCGCCAGAGGTAGCGGGGGTGGCACAGATACGCAGTATTTT.

This chain links TRBV7-2 with TRBJ2-2; maybe TRBD2 (6 bases). The V gene's germline CDR1 is SGHTA and CDR2 FQGNSA. The V end lost 3 bases, the J end lost 1 base, and 12 bases lay between the germline ends. This CDR3 is 16 amino acids long. The CDR3 protein is CASSFAGGVNTGELFF. The CDR3 nucleotides read TGTGCCAGCAGCTTCGCCGGGGGAGTGAACACCGGGGAGCTGTTTTTT.